These 11 T cell receptor beta chains were all obtained from the same sample, sequenced in a study of cytomegalovirus exposure and HLA in healthy donors. Sequencing used immunoSEQ multiplex PCR; TCRdb keeps in-frame clones, though not all of them. In the table there are roughly 130,000 clones, approximately 91% of which are singletons. The sample comprised PBMCs. The receptors stem from a young man in good health and CMV-seronegative.

The rearrangement links TRBV7-2 to TRBJ2-3; perhaps TRBD2 as D (5 bases). CDR1 and CDR2 from the germline V gene are SGHTA and FQGNSA. The CDR3 extends over 16 amino acids. V lost 3 bases and J 0 bases, leaving 13 bases between the germline ends. CDR3 bases: TGTGCCAGCAGCTTGATGAGCGGTCCTAGCACAGATACGCAGTATTTT. It translates to CASSLMSGPSTDTQYF.

V and J are TRBV18 and TRBJ2-7; TRBD1 is a possible D gene (7 bases). V was shortened by 6 bases and J by 0 bases, with 18 bases between the two germline ends. CDR1 is KGHSH, CDR2 LQKENI, per germline. CDR3 length equals 16 residues. CDR3 nucleotide sequence: TGTGCCAGCTCCTTTTTGCAGGGGGAGGACTCCTACGAGCAGTACTTC. It translates to CASSFLQGEDSYEQYF.

The chain joins TRBV15 to TRBJ2-1, with unresolved D. V lost 0 bases and J lost 8, with 8 bases in between. The CDR3 runs 13 residues. The V gene's germline CDR1 is LNHNV and CDR2 YYDKDF (reference sequence). CDR3 nucleotides: TGTGCCACCAGCAGAGATCATCAGGATGAGCAGTTCTTC. As protein: CATSRDHQDEQFF. The whole variable domain, filled in from reference TRBV15 and TRBJ2-1, reads DAMVIQNPRYQVTQFGKPVTLSCSQTLNHNVMYWYQQKSSQAPKLLFHYYDKDFNNEADTPDNFQSRRPNTSFCFLDIRSPGLGDTAMYLCATSRDHQDEQFFGPGTRLTVL.

CDR3 DNA sequence: TGTGCCAGCAGTCCCGGGACTAGCGGAAGCTACGAGCAGTACTTC. It is translated as CASSPGTSGSYEQYF. J is TRBJ2-7 and V is TRBV27; TRBD2 matches 11 bases. The ends lost 5 bases at V and 3 bases at J; junction bases unmatched: 6. The length of the CDR3 is 15 residues. CDR1 MNHEY and CDR2 SMNVEV come from the germline V gene (reference sequence).

This clone was detected only a few times. The chain carries TRBV4-3 and TRBJ1-2, with 8 bases fitting TRBD1. V gave up 4 bases and J gave up 4 bases; unmatched junction bases: 8. Germline CDR1 and CDR2: LGHNA and YSLEER. CDR3 size: 15 residues. CDR3 amino acids: CASSPGTGGTYGYTF. As DNA, the CDR3 is TGCGCCAGCAGCCCGGGGACAGGTGGTACCTATGGCTACACCTTC.

The rearrangement links TRBV2 to TRBJ1-1, with D perhaps matching TRBD1 (6 bases). Germline CDR1 is SNHLY and CDR2 is FYNNEI. CDR3 length equals 16 residues. V was shortened by 5 bases and J by 0 bases, with 16 bases between the two germline ends. The CDR3 spells CASSLSRGQLNTEAFF. The CDR3 region has the DNA TGTGCCAGCAGTCTCTCGCGGGGGCAGCTGAACACTGAAGCTTTCTTT.

This sequence joins TRBV4-1 and TRBJ1-4; 8 nucleotides line up with TRBD1. CDR1 is MGHRA and CDR2 is YSYEKL in the germline V gene. V dropped 5 bases and J dropped 8; count of bases not matched to a gene: 10. This CDR3 has 15 amino acids. In nucleotides, the CDR3 is TGCGCCAGCAGCGCATCGGACAGGGTGGGGGAAAAACTGTTTTTT. It translates to CASSASDRVGEKLFF.

This chain links TRBV5-1 with TRBJ2-1; TRBD2 is a possible D gene (5 bases). Germline assignment: CDR1 SGHRS and CDR2 YFSETQ. There are 15 residues in the CDR3. The V and J ends lost 0 bases and 7 bases respectively, with 14 bases between them. The CDR3 sequence: CASSLDFASRNEQFF. CDR3 nucleotides: TGCGCCAGCAGCTTGGATTTCGCTAGCCGAAATGAGCAGTTCTTC.

V usage is TRBV18 and J usage is TRBJ2-7; D uncertain. This CDR3 has 13 residues. V shed 5 bases and J shed 2 bases, with 10 bases lying between them. In germline, CDR1 is KGHSH, CDR2 LQKENI. This chain's CDR3 is CASSIQAPYEQYF. The CDR3 DNA is TGTGCCAGCTCAATCCAAGCACCCTACGAGCAGTACTTC. Combining the CDR3 with reference TRBV18 and TRBJ2-7 gives the whole variable domain NAGVMQNPRHLVRRRGQEARLRCSPMKGHSHVYWYRQLPEEGLKFMVYLQKENIIDESGMPKERFSAEFPKEGPSILRIQQVVRGDSAAYFCASSIQAPYEQYFGPGTRLTVT.

This sequence joins TRBV19 and TRBJ2-3; 9 bases are a match to TRBD1. J lost 3 bases, V lost 9 bases, and 10 bases had no gene match. The CDR3 totals 15 residues. Germline loops: CDR1 LNHDA, CDR2 SQIVND (reference sequence). The CDR3 sequence is CASSRDRVGTDTQYF. The CDR3 DNA is TGTGCCAGCAGCCGGGACAGGGTAGGGACAGATACGCAGTATTTT. Combining the CDR3 with reference TRBV19 and TRBJ2-3 gives the whole variable domain DGGITQSPKYLFRKEGQNVTLSCEQNLNHDAMYWYRQDPGQGLRLIYYSQIVNDFQKGDIAEGYSVSREKKESFPLTVTSAQKNPTAFYLCASSRDRVGTDTQYFGPGTRLTVL.

The chain joins TRBV5-4 to TRBJ2-1, with 7 bases fitting TRBD1. CDR1 is SGHNT and CDR2 is YYREEE in the germline V gene (reference sequence). Losses at the gene ends were 4 bases for V and 8 bases for J; bases not matched to a gene: 9. CDR3 length equals 14 residues. The CDR3 sequence is CASSQGQPWDEQFF. Written as DNA, the CDR3 is TGTGCCAGCAGCCAGGGACAGCCCTGGGATGAGCAGTTCTTC.